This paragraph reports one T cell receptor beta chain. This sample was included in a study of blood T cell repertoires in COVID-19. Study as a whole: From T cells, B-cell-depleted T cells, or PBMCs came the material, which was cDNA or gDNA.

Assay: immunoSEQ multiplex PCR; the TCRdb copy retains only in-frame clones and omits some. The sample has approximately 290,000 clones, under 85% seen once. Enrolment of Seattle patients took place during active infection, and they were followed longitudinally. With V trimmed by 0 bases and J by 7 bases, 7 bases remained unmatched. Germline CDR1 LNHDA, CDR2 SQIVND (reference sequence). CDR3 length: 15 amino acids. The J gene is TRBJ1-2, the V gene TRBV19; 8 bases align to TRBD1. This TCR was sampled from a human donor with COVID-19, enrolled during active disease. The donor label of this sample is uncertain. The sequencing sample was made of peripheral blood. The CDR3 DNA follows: TGTGCCAGTAGTATAGACTGGGCAGGGGGCCTTGGCTACACCTTC. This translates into CASSIDWAGGLGYTF.